This T cell receptor (beta chain) was retrieved from a study of blood T cell repertoires in COVID-19. Study-level information: Sites in the United States, Italy and Spain provided acute and convalescent COVID-19 samples. From T cells, B-cell-depleted T cells, or PBMCs came the material, which was cDNA or gDNA.

In the original workflow: The assay estimated nucleated cells by amplifying reference gene primers. This table comes from immunoSEQ multiplex PCR, and its TCRdb copy is limited to in-frame clones, with some not included. V and J calls and clone size are those listed in that table; D and trimming were worked out from the DNA. The data hold tens of thousands of clones, with roughly 80% observed a single time. CDR3 length equals 12 residues. CDR1 and CDR2 from the germline V gene are LGHNT and FRNRAP. Between the trimmed V and J ends, which lost 8 bases and 7 bases, there was a span of 12 bases. This TCR derives from a man between 45 and 60 years old with COVID-19, enrolled during active disease. The sequencing input was peripheral blood. This chain joins TRBV12-5 and TRBJ1-5; D is possibly TRBD1 (5 bases). In nucleotides, the CDR3 is TGTGCTAGTCGGAAGGGGTCGCAGCCCCAGCATTTT. Amino acid sequence: CASRKGSQPQHF.